What follows describes a single T cell receptor (beta chain). Its antigen is undetermined. The sample comes from a study of cytomegalovirus exposure and HLA in healthy donors. Study at large: Counted in an early data release were 65 million to 100 million unique TCRs from HLA-typed donors.

Study-wide results and caveats: The study designated about 160 TCR beta chains cytomegalovirus-associated. A later analysis, which compared TCR beta chains of equal frequency, found the HLA-associated ones more clonally expanded.

V dropped 5 bases and J dropped 2 bases, with 15 bases sitting between them. Germline CDR1 MDHEN, CDR2 SYDVKM. This CDR3 has 15 residues. Use of 60 Vbeta and 13 Jbeta primers characterized the PCR. Clones were read by immunoSEQ multiplex PCR, and TCRdb kept only the in-frame ones, dropping some. The repertoire consists of 100,000 to 120,000 clones, with 80% to 85% occurring once and the leading ten covering under 3%. The sample comprised PBMCs. The receptor's source is a woman in her fifties or sixties in good health and CMV-seropositive. The chain carries TRBV28 and TRBJ1-2; a possible D gene is TRBD1 (6 bases). This chain's CDR3 is CASSTPDRLNYGYTF. CDR3 nucleotides: TGTGCCAGCAGTACCCCCGACAGGTTGAACTATGGCTACACCTTC.